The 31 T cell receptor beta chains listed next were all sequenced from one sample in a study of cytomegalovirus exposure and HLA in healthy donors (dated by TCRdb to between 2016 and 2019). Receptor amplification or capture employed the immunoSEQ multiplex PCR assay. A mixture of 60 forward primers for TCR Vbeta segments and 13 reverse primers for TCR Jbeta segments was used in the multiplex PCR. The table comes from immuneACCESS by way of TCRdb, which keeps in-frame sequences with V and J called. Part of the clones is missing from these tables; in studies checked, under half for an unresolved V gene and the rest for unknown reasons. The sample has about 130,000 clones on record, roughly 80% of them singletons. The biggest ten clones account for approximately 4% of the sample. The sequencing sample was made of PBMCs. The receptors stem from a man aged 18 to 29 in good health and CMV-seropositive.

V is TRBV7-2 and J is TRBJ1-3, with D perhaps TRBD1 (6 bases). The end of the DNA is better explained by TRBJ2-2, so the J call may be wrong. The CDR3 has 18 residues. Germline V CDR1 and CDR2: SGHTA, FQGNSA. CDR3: CASSFSGVGASNTGELFF. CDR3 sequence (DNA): TGTGCCAGCAGCTTTTCCGGGGTGGGGGCGTCGAACACCGGGGAGCTGTTTTTT.

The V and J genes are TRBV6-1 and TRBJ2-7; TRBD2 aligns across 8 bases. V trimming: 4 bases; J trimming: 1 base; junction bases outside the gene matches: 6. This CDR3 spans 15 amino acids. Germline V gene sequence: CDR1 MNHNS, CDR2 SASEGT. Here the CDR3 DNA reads TGTGCCAGCAGTGTTCCTAGCGGGCAGTCCTACGAGCAGTACTTC. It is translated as CASSVPSGQSYEQYF.

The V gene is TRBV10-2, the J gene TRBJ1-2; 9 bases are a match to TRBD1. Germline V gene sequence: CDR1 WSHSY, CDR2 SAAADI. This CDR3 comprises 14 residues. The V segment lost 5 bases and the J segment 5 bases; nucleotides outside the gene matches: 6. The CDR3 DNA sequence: TGCGCCAGCAGTCCCGGGACAGGGTGGTATGGCTACACCTTC. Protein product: CASSPGTGWYGYTF.

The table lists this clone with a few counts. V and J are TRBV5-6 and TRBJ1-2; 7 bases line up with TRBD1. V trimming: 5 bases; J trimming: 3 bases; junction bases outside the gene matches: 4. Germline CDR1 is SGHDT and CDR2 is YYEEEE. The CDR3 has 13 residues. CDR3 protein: CASSGTDDYGYTF. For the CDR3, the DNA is TGTGCCAGCAGTGGGACAGACGACTATGGCTACACCTTC.

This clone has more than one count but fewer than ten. CDR3 in amino acids: CASSSTGAFYEQYF. CDR3 bases: TGTGCCAGCAGTTCGACAGGGGCTTTCTACGAGCAGTACTTC. This sequence joins TRBV27 and TRBJ2-7; 8 bases align to TRBD1. The germline CDR1 and CDR2 sequences are MNHEY and SMNVEV (reference sequence). V lost 4 bases, J lost 3 bases, and 5 bases stayed unmatched. CDR3 size: 14 residues.

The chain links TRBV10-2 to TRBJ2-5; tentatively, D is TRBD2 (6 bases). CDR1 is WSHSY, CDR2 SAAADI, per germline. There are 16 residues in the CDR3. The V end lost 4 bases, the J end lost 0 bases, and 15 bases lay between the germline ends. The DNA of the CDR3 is TGCGCCAGCAGTGTATCAACCGGGGACTACCAAGAGACCCAGTACTTC. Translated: CASSVSTGDYQETQYF.

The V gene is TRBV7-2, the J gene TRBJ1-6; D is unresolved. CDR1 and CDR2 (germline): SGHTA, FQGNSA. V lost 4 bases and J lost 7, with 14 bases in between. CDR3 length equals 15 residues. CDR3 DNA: TGTGCCAGCAGCTCCCCGGCGGTTGGCAATTCACCCCTCCACTTT. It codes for CASSSPAVGNSPLHF.

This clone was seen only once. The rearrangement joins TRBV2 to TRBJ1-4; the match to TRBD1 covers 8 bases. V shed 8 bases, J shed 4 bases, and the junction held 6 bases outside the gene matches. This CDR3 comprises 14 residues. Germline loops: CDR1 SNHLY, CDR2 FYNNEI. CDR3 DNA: TGTGCCAGCGATGGGACAGGAAGTAATGAAAAACTGTTTTTT. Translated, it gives CASDGTGSNEKLFF.

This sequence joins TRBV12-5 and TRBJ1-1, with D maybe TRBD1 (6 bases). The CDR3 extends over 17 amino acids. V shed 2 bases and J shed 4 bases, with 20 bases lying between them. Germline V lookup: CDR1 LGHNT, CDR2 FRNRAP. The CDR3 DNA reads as TGTGCTAGTGGTTTGCGAGACAGGTTAACGGGGGGCACTGAAGCTTTCTTT. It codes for CASGLRDRLTGGTEAFF.

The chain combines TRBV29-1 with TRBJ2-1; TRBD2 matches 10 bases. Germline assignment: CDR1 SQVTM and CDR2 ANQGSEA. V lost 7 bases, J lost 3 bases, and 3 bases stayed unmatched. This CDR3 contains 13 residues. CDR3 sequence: CSAGTSVYNEQFF. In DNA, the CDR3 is TGCAGCGCCGGGACTAGCGTCTACAATGAGCAGTTCTTC.

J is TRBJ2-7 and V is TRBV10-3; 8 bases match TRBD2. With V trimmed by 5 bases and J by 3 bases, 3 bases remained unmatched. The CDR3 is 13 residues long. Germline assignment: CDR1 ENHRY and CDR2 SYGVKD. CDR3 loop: CAISRAGDYEQYF. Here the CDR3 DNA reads TGTGCCATCAGTCGAGCGGGGGACTACGAGCAGTACTTC.

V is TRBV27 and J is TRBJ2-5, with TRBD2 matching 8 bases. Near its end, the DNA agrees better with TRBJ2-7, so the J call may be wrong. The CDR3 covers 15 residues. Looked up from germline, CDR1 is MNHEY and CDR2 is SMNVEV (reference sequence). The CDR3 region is CASSLSGAFSYEQYF. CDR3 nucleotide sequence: TGTGCCAGCAGTCTTAGCGGGGCCTTCTCCTACGAGCAGTACTTC.

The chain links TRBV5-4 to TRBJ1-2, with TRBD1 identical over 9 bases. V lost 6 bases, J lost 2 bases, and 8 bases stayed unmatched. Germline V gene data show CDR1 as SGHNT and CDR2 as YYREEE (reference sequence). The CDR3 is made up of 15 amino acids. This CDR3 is CASIEDRGGNYGYTF. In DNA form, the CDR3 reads TGTGCCAGCATCGAGGACAGGGGAGGGAACTATGGCTACACCTTC.

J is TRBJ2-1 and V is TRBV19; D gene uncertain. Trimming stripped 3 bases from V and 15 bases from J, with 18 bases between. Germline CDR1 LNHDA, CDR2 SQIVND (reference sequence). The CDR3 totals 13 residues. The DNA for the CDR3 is TGTGCCAGTAGTATCTTGCCGACGGGTCTTCGGTTCTTC. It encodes CASSILPTGLRFF. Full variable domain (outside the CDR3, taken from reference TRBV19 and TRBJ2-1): DGGITQSPKYLFRKEGQNVTLSCEQNLNHDAMYWYRQDPGQGLRLIYYSQIVNDFQKGDIAEGYSVSREKKESFPLTVTSAQKNPTAFYLCASSILPTGLRFFGPGTRLTVL.

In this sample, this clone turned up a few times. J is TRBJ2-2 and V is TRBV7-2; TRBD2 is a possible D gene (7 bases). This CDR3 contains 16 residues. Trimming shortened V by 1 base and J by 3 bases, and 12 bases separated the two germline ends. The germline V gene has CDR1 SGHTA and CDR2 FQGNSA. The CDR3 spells CASSLDRGAHTGELFF. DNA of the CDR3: TGTGCCAGCAGCTTAGACCGGGGGGCCCACACCGGGGAGCTGTTTTTT.

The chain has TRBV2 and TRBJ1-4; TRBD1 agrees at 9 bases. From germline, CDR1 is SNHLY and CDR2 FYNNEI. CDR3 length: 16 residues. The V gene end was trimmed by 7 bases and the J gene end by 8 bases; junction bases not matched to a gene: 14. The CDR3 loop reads CASTPSEGQGREKLFF. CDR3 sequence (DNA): TGTGCCAGCACTCCATCCGAGGGACAGGGTCGGGAAAAACTGTTTTTT.

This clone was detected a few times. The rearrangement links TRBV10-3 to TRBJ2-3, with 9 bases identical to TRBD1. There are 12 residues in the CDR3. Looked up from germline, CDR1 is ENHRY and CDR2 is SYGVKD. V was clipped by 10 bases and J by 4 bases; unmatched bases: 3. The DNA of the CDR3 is TGTGCCACCGGGACAGGGTCAGATACGCAGTATTTT. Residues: CATGTGSDTQYF.

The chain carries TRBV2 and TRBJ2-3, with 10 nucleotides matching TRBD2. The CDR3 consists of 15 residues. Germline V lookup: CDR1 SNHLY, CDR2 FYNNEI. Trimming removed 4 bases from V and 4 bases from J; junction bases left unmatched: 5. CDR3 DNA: TGTGCCAGCAGTGGGCTAGCGGGAGCCCCAGATACGCAGTATTTT. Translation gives CASSGLAGAPDTQYF.

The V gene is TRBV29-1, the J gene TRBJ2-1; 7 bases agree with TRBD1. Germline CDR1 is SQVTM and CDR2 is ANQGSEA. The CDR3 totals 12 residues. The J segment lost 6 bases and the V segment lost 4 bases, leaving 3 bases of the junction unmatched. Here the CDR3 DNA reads TGCAGCGTTGGGGACAGTCCCAATGAGCAGTTCTTC. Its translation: CSVGDSPNEQFF.

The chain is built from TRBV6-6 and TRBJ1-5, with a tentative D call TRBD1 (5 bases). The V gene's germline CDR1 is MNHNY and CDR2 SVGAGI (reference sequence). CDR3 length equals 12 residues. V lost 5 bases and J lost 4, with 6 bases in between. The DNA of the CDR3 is TGTGCCAGCAGTGACAGTAATCAGCCCCAGCATTTT. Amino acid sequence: CASSDSNQPQHF.

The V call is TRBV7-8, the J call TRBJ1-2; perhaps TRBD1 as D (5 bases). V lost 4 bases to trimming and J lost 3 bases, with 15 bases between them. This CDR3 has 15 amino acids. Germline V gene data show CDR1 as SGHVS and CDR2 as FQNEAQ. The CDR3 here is CASSSGQSRDYGYTF. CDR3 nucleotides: TGTGCCAGCAGCTCCGGACAATCAAGAGACTATGGCTACACCTTC.

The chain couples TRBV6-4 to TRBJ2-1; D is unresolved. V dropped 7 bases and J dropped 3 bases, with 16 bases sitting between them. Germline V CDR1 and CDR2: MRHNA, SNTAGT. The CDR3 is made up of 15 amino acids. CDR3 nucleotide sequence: TGTGCCAGCACCAAAAATATGGCGGACTACAATGAGCAGTTCTTC. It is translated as CASTKNMADYNEQFF.

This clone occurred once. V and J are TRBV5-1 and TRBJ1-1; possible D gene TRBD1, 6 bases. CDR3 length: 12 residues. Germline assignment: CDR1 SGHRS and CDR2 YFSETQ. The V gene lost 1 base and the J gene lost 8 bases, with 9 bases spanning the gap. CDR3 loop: CASSLNRVEAFF. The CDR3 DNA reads TGCGCCAGCAGCTTGAACAGGGTCGAAGCTTTCTTT.

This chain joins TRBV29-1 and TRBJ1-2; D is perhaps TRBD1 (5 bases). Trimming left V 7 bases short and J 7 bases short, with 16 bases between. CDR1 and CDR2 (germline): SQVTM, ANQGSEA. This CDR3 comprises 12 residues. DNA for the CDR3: TGCAGCGCGGGGGGGACGGTAGCTGGCTACACCTTC. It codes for CSAGGTVAGYTF. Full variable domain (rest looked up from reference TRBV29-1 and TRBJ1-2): SAVISQKPSRDICQRGTSLTIQCQVDSQVTMMFWYRQQPGQSLTLIATANQGSEATYESGFVIDKFPISRPNLTFSTLTVSNMSPEDSSIYLCSAGGTVAGYTFGSGTRLTVV.

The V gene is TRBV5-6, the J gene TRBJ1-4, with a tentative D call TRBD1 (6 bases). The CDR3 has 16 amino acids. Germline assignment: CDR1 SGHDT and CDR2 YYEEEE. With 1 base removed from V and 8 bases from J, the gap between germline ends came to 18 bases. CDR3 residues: CASSLHTGSSHEKLFF. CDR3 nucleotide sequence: TGTGCCAGCAGCTTGCATACAGGGTCGAGTCACGAAAAACTGTTTTTT. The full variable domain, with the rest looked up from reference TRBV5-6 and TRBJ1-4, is DAGVTQSPTHLIKTRGQQVTLRCSPKSGHDTVSWYQQALGQGPQFIFQYYEEEERQRGNFPDRFSGHQFPNYSSELNVNALLLGDSALYLCASSLHTGSSHEKLFFGSGTQLSVL.

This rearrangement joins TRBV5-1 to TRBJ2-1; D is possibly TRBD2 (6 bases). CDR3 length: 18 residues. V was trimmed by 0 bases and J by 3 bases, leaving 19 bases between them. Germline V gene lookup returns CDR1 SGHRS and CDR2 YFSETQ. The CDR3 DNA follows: TGCGCCAGCAGCTTGGGTAGGGGCGGGAAGACTTACTACAATGAGCAGTTCTTC. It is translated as CASSLGRGGKTYYNEQFF.

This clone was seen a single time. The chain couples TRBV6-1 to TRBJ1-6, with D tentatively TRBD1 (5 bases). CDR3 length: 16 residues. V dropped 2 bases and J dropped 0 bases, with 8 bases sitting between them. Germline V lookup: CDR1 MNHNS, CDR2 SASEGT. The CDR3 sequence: CASSEWGSSYNSPLHF. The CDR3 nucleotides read TGTGCCAGCAGTGAATGGGGCAGCTCCTATAATTCACCCCTCCACTTT.

CDR3 protein: CASRILLAGGNNEQFF. The CDR3 nucleotides are TGTGCCAGCAGAATCTTACTAGCGGGGGGCAACAATGAGCAGTTCTTC. V usage is TRBV27 and J usage is TRBJ2-1; TRBD2 aligns across 12 bases. The CDR3 length is 16 residues. V shed 6 bases, J shed 5 bases, and the junction held 8 bases outside the gene matches. Germline CDR1 and CDR2: MNHEY and SMNVEV (reference sequence).

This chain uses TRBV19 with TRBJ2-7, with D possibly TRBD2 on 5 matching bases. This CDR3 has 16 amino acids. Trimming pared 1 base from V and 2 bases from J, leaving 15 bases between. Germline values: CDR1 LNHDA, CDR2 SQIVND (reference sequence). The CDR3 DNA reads TGTGCCAGTAGTATAGTGTTTGGCGAGGGAACCTACGAGCAGTACTTC. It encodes CASSIVFGEGTYEQYF.

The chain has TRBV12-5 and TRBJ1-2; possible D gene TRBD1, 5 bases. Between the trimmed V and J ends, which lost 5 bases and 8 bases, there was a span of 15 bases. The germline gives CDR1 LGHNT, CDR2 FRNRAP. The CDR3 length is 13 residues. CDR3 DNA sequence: TGTGCTAGTGGTCTACCGGGGGGGGAGGGCTACACCTTC. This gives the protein CASGLPGGEGYTF. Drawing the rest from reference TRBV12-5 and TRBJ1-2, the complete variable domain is DARVTQTPRHKVTEMGQEVTMRCQPILGHNTVFWYRQTMMQGLELLAYFRNRAPLDDSGMPKDRFSAEMPDATLATLKIQPSEPRDSAVYFCASGLPGGEGYTFGSGTRLTVV.

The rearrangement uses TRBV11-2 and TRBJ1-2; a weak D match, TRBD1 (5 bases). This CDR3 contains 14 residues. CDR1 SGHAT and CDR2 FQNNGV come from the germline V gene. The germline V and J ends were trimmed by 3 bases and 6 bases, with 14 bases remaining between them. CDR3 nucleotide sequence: TGTGCCAGCAGCTTGGCCGGGGGAGGGCATGGCTACACCTTC. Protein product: CASSLAGGGHGYTF. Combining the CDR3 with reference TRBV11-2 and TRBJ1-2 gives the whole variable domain EAGVAQSPRYKIIEKRQSVAFWCNPISGHATLYWYQQILGQGPKLLIQFQNNGVVDDSQLPKDRFSAERLKGVDSTLKIQPAKLEDSAVYLCASSLAGGGHGYTFGSGTRLTVV.